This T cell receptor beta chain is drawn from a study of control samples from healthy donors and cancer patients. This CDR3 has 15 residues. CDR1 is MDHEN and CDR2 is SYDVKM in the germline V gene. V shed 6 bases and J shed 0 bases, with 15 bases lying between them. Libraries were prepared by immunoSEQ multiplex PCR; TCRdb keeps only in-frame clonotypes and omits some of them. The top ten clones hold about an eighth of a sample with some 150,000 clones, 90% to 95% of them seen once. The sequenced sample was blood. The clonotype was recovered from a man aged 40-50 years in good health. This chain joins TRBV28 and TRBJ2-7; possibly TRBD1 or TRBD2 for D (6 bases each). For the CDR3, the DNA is TGTGCCAGCAGAAGAGGGGGGCACAGCTCCTACGAGCAGTACTTC. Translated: CASRRGGHSSYEQYF.